This T cell receptor (beta chain) was recovered during a study of T cell changes during pregnancy in multiple sclerosis. TCRdb keeps only in-frame clones here, not all; method: immunoSEQ multiplex PCR. The sample shows nearly 80,000 clones, around 94% of them seen only once. The CDR3 loop spans 14 amino acids. The V end was cut by 2 bases, the J end by 3 bases, with 9 bases between. CDR1 SGHTA and CDR2 FQGTGA come from the germline V gene. V usage is TRBV7-3 and J usage is TRBJ2-3; D uncertain. This clonotype was obtained from a female donor with multiple sclerosis, enrolled in a pregnancy study. Sequencing was performed on CD4+ T cells from peripheral blood mononuclear cells, taken before pregnancy. The DNA of the CDR3 is TGTGCCAGCAGCTTACGTCCTAGGACAGATACGCAGTATTTT. Translating gives CASSLRPRTDTQYF.